These 15 T cell receptor beta chains share one sample of origin, sequenced in a study of neurological immune-mediated disorders. Using its own MiXCR run on the 5' RACE reads, TCRdb lists one record per CDR3 protein. Of tens of thousands of distinct CDR3 sequences in the sample, 2.5% are singletons; the top ten hold 3%. Sequences were obtained from PBMCs. The receptors were sampled from a man in his fifties with multiple sclerosis.

This clonotype was detected many times. The genes are TRBV5-1 and TRBJ2-1; 12 nucleotides match TRBD2. The J segment lost 4 bases and the V segment lost 2 bases, leaving 4 bases of the junction unmatched. There are 16 residues in the CDR3. Per the germline V gene, CDR1 is SGHRS and CDR2 is YFSETQ. CDR3: CASSLLAGGQYNEQFF. CDR3 sequence (DNA): TGCGCCAGCAGCTTACTAGCGGGGGGACAATACAATGAGCAGTTCTTC.

This clonotype was observed many times. This sequence joins TRBV20-1 and TRBJ2-2; the match to TRBD2 covers 9 bases. CDR3 length: 17 amino acids. CDR1 and CDR2 (germline): DFQATT, SNEGSKA (reference sequence). V trimming: 2 bases; J trimming: 7 bases; junction bases outside the gene matches: 14. The DNA of the CDR3 is TGCAGTGCTAGACATCATCACGGCGGGGGGGCCGGCGGGGAGCTGTTTTTT. Its translation is CSARHHHGGGAGGELFF.

This clonotype came up many times. The chain combines TRBV12-3 or TRBV12-4 with TRBJ1-6; D uncertain. V lost 1 base to trimming and J lost 6 bases, with 10 bases between them. The CDR3 is 15 residues long. The CDR3 here is CASSLGEVINSPLHF. The CDR3 nucleotides read TGTGCCAGCAGTTTAGGGGAGGTCATTAATTCACCCCTCCACTTT.

This clonotype has ten or more counts. The chain joins TRBV11-2 to TRBJ2-2; TRBD2 is a possible D gene (5 bases). CDR1 is SGHAT, CDR2 FQNNGV, per germline. The CDR3 extends over 15 amino acids. V was clipped by 5 bases and J by 7 bases, with 17 bases between them. CDR3 residues: CASSRRGPSGGELFF. CDR3 DNA: TGTGCCAGCAGCCGTCGTGGACCGAGCGGCGGGGAGCTGTTTTTT.

This clonotype was found many times. V gene TRBV20-1 combines with J gene TRBJ2-5; TRBD2 agrees at 11 bases. Germline V gives CDR1 DFQATT, CDR2 SNEGSKA (reference sequence). The junction had 9 bases not matched to a gene; V was cut back by 6 bases and J by 6 bases. The CDR3 spans 14 residues. The CDR3 bases are TGCAGTGCAGAAGGGACTAGCGGTGCCCAGACCCAGTACTTC. Encoded protein: CSAEGTSGAQTQYF.

In its sample, this clonotype was seen many times. The rearrangement joins TRBV7-6 to TRBJ2-1; 9 positions agree with TRBD1. The CDR3 runs 15 residues. Germline lookup yields CDR1 SGHVS and CDR2 FNYEAQ. Unmatched junction bases numbered 7, after V lost 3 bases and J lost 7 bases. The CDR3 protein is CASSLRGTGWNEQFF. The DNA of the CDR3 is TGTGCCAGCAGCTTGCGCGGGACAGGGTGGAATGAGCAGTTCTTC.

This clonotype was detected ten times or more. The chain combines TRBV7-9 with TRBJ2-1; no clear D. Germline CDR1 reads SEHNR; CDR2 reads FQNEAQ (reference sequence). The V end lost 2 bases, the J end lost 7 bases, and 12 bases lay between the germline ends. This CDR3 region has 14 residues. This chain's CDR3 is CASSLSGTLNEQFF. CDR3 in DNA: TGTGCCAGCAGCTTATCCGGTACTCTTAATGAGCAGTTCTTC. Combining the CDR3 with reference TRBV7-9 and TRBJ2-1 gives the whole variable domain DTGVSQNPRHKITKRGQNVTFRCDPISEHNRLYWYRQTLGQGPEFLTYFQNEAQLEKSRLLSDRFSAERPKGSFSTLEIQRTEQGDSAMYLCASSLSGTLNEQFFGPGTRLTVL.

As to this clonotype: With a much larger clone just one base away, this may be a read error. In DNA form, the CDR3 reads TGCAGTGCAGAGAAGGGCGAGAACCAGCACCAGCATTTT. It yields the protein CSAEKGENQHQHF. The chain couples TRBV20-1 to TRBJ1-5; D gene ambiguous. This CDR3 comprises 13 residues. Per the germline V gene, CDR1 is DFQATT and CDR2 is SNEGSKA (reference sequence).

This clonotype was found many times. The rearrangement links TRBV9 to TRBJ1-5; possibly TRBD1 for D (6 bases). Germline V gene data show CDR1 as SGDLS and CDR2 as YYNGEE. V was cut by 0 bases and J by 3 bases, with 13 bases left in between. This CDR3 has 16 residues. As DNA, the CDR3 is TGTGCCAGCAGCGTAGGGGAGGGGGGGATCAATCAGCCCCAGCATTTT. Translation gives CASSVGEGGINQPQHF.

In its sample, this clonotype was seen many times. The J gene is TRBJ1-1, the V gene TRBV20-1; a possible D gene is TRBD1 (5 bases). V was trimmed by 8 bases and J by 6 bases, leaving 13 bases between them. The CDR3 has 11 amino acids. Germline CDR1 DFQATT, CDR2 SNEGSKA (reference sequence). In DNA, the CDR3 is TGCAGTACCAGACAGTCGGCTGAAGCTTTCTTT. Its protein is CSTRQSAEAFF.

This clonotype came up many times. The V call is TRBV7-2, the J call TRBJ1-2, with D tentatively TRBD1 (5 bases). The V end lost 1 base, the J end lost 4 bases, and 13 bases lay between the germline ends. Germline lookup yields CDR1 SGHTA and CDR2 FQGNSA. The CDR3 contains 15 residues. Written as DNA, the CDR3 is TGTGCCAGCAGCTTAGTTGGGCAGGGCGGCTATGGCTACACCTTC. Translated: CASSLVGQGGYGYTF.

This clonotype was recorded many times. The chain employs TRBV4-3 and TRBJ2-1; D gene uncertain. V dropped 3 bases and J dropped 0 bases, with 12 bases sitting between them. Germline CDR1 is LGHNA and CDR2 is YSLEER. CDR3 length: 16 amino acids. The CDR3 nucleotides are TGCGCCAGCAGCCACGAGGAACGAGACTCCTACAATGAGCAGTTCTTC. It yields the protein CASSHEERDSYNEQFF.

This clonotype was picked up many times. The chain is built from TRBV10-3 and TRBJ2-1; 8 positions match TRBD1. The CDR3 loop spans 15 amino acids. Per the germline V gene, CDR1 is ENHRY and CDR2 is SYGVKD. J was trimmed by 9 bases and V by 0 bases; bases with no gene match: 7. For the CDR3, the DNA is TGTGCCATCAGTGAGTCAAGGACAGGGTCCAGTGAGCAGTTCTTC. The encoded protein is CAISESRTGSSEQFF.

This clonotype has at least ten counts. This chain's CDR3 is CASSLPTVSREQYF. As DNA, the CDR3 is TGTGCCAGCAGCTTACCCACAGTCTCAAGGGAGCAGTACTTC. This chain links TRBV7-2 with TRBJ2-7; D is unclear. Per the germline V gene, CDR1 is SGHTA and CDR2 is FQGNSA. Trimming pared 2 bases from V and 7 bases from J, leaving 15 bases between. The CDR3 totals 14 residues.

This clonotype was found many times. The J gene is TRBJ2-4, the V gene TRBV29-1; the D is unclear. The germline V and J ends were trimmed by 6 bases and 6 bases, with 6 bases remaining between them. CDR3 length: 10 residues. CDR1 and CDR2 (germline): SQVTM, ANQGSEA. The CDR3 DNA follows: TGCAGCGTCGTGAGAAACATTCAGTACTTC. It codes for CSVVRNIQYF.